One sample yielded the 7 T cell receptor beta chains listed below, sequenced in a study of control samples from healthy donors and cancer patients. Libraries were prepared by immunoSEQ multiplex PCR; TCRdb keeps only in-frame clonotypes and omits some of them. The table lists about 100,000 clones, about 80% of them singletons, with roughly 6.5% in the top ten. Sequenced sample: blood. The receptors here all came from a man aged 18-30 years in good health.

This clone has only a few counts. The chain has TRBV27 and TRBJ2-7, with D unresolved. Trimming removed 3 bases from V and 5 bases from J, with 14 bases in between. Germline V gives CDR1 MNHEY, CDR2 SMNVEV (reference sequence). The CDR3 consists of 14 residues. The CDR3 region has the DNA TGTGCCAGCAGTTTGAGTTCGGGTCACGACGAGCAGTACTTC. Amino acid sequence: CASSLSSGHDEQYF.

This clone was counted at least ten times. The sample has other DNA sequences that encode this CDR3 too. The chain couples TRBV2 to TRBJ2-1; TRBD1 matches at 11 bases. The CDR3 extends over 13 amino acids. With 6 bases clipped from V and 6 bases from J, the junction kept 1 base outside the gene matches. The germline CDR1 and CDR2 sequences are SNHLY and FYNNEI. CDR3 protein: CASRGQGGNEQFF. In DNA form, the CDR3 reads TGTGCCAGCAGGGGACAGGGGGGCAATGAGCAGTTCTTC.

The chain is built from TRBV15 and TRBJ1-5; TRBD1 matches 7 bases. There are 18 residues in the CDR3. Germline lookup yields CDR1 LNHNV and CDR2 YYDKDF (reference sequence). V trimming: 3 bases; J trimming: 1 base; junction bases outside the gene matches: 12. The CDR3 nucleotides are TGTGCCACCAGCAGGAGGCTCGACAGGGTGTCGAGCAATCAGCCCCAGCATTTT. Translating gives CATSRRLDRVSSNQPQHF.

The DNA for the CDR3 is TGTGCCAGCAGTGTGCTCGGGGTGAGTGGTGAAAAACTGTTTTTT. It specifies CASSVLGVSGEKLFF. V is TRBV27 and J is TRBJ1-4; D is ambiguous. Germline values: CDR1 MNHEY, CDR2 SMNVEV (reference sequence). V lost 5 bases and J 7 bases, leaving 17 bases between the germline ends. This CDR3 has 15 residues.

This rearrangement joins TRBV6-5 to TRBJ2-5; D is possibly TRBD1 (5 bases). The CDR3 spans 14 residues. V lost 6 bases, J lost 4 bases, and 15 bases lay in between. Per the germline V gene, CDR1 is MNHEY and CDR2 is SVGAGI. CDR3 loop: CASSPREARETQYF. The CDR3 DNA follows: TGTGCCAGCAGCCCCAGGGAAGCCAGAGAGACCCAGTACTTC.

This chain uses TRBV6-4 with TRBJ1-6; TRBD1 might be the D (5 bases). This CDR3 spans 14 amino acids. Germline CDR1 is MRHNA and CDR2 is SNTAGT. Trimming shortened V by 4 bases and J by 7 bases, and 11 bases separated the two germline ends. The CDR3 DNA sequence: TGTGCCAGCAGTGTCGGTGAGGGGAATTCACCCCTCCACTTT. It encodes CASSVGEGNSPLHF.

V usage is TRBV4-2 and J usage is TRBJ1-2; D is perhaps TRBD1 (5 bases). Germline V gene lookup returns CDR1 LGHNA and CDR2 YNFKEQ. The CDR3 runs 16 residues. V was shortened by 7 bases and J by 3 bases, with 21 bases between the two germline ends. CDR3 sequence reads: CASTPAGAGTYYGYTF. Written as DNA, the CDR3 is TGTGCCAGCACCCCGGCCGGGGCCGGGACCTACTATGGCTACACCTTC.